This T cell receptor (beta chain) appears in the sequencing data of a study of T-cell reconstitution after alpha-beta-depleted transplantation in children. Findings of the study overall: T-cell counts and diversity at one year post-transplant came mainly from newly produced T cells. Surviving recipient T cells and thymic progenitors accounted for the high day-60 TCRbeta diversity observed in some patients.

Unique molecular identifiers were used to barcode this TCRbeta library. A single record per CDR3 protein comes from TCRdb applying MiXCR to the PCR reads. The sample consists of 600,000 or so distinct CDR3 sequences, under 30% of them appearing once. This clonotype was counted ten times or more. What it recognizes is unknown. CDR3 size: 15 residues. Per germline, CDR1 SGHTA and CDR2 FQGNSA. After removal of 2 bases from V and 6 bases from J, the junction contained 9 bases not matched to a gene. This chain joins TRBV7-2 and TRBJ2-7, with TRBD1 identical over 8 bases. The source material was PBMCs, mostly from graft donor cells, sampled 360 days after TCRalphabeta/CD19-depleted stem cell transplant. The receptor's source is a boy under two years old who had a stem cell transplant for acute myeloid leukemia, so the T cells may come from the graft donor. The CDR3 DNA is TGTGCCAGCAGCTTACGTCCTGACAGGGGAGCCGAGCAGTACTTC. This translates into CASSLRPDRGAEQYF.